This T cell receptor (beta chain) came from a study of cytomegalovirus exposure and HLA in healthy donors. Study outcomes and limitations: A later analysis showed HLA-associated TCR beta chains outstripping equally common others in clonal expansion. The authors excluded some V segments, including TRBV6-2 and TRBV6-3, as indistinguishable. The authors confirmed in vitro that a few CMV-associated chains were specific for CMV antigens. The study recorded 150 to 200 TCR beta chains that were cytomegalovirus-associated.

The study ran its PCR with 60 Vbeta and 13 Jbeta primers. Repertoires were generated with immunoSEQ multiplex PCR, while TCRdb's copy carries only in-frame clones and drops some. The repertoire holds about 94,000 clones, with roughly 80% as singletons. V shed 2 bases, J shed 3 bases, and the junction held 11 bases outside the gene matches. This CDR3 is 18 amino acids long. Germline V lookup: CDR1 PRHDT, CDR2 FYEKMQ (reference sequence). Comments on this clone: Its antigen is unidentified.

This receptor was obtained from a man between 35 and 55 years old in good health and CMV-seropositive. Sequencing input: PBMCs. The genes are TRBV13 and TRBJ2-2, with 8 bases lining up with TRBD1. The CDR3 nucleotides read TGTGCCAGCAGCTTAAGTATTGGCACAGGGGGACACACCGGGGAGCTGTTTTTT. It is translated as CASSLSIGTGGHTGELFF.